Following are 32 T cell receptor beta chains from one sample sequenced in a study of cytomegalovirus exposure and HLA in healthy donors. Vbeta (60) and Jbeta (13) primers were used in the PCR. Here immunoSEQ multiplex PCR was the method, and the copy in TCRdb shows in-frame clones only, minus some. The sample yields about 200,000 clones, 70% to 85% seen once. The sample taken for sequencing was PBMCs. These receptors all come from a man between 50 and 59 years old in good health and CMV-seronegative.

The chain links TRBV6-1 to TRBJ2-7; TRBD1 matches at 10 bases. The CDR3 has 15 amino acids. J lost 4 bases, V lost 6 bases, and 9 bases had no gene match. Germline V gene sequence: CDR1 MNHNS, CDR2 SASEGT. DNA for the CDR3: TGTGCCAGCAGCCATACCGGGACAGGGGAGTACGAGCAGTACTTC. Protein: CASSHTGTGEYEQYF.

The chain employs TRBV29-1 and TRBJ1-2; D is unclear. This CDR3 contains 12 residues. Germline CDR1 SQVTM, CDR2 ANQGSEA. Between the trimmed V and J ends, which lost 3 bases and 2 bases, there was a span of 7 bases. In DNA, the CDR3 is TGCAGCGTTGAGGTAGAGAACTATGGCTACACCTTC. Its translation: CSVEVENYGYTF. Based on the CDR3 plus reference TRBV29-1 and TRBJ1-2, the full variable domain is SAVISQKPSRDICQRGTSLTIQCQVDSQVTMMFWYRQQPGQSLTLIATANQGSEATYESGFVIDKFPISRPNLTFSTLTVSNMSPEDSSIYLCSVEVENYGYTFGSGTRLTVV.

The rearrangement joins TRBV7-9 to TRBJ1-4; a possible D gene is TRBD1 (6 bases). Between the trimmed V and J ends, which lost 7 bases and 5 bases, there was a span of 20 bases. Germline CDR1 and CDR2: SEHNR and FQNEAQ (reference sequence). The CDR3 is 16 residues long. CDR3 sequence: CASTKDGGGWNEKLFF. CDR3 sequence (DNA): TGTGCCAGCACCAAAGATGGGGGCGGATGGAATGAAAAACTGTTTTTT. The full variable domain, with the rest looked up from reference TRBV7-9 and TRBJ1-4, is DTGVSQNPRHKITKRGQNVTFRCDPISEHNRLYWYRQTLGQGPEFLTYFQNEAQLEKSRLLSDRFSAERPKGSFSTLEIQRTEQGDSAMYLCASTKDGGGWNEKLFFGSGTQLSVL.

The rearrangement joins TRBV10-1 to TRBJ2-1, with a possible D match to TRBD1 (7 bases). V dropped 4 bases and J dropped 8 bases, with 15 bases sitting between them. This CDR3 region has 14 residues. Looked up from germline, CDR1 is WNHNN and CDR2 is SYGVQD (reference sequence). CDR3 region: CASSAGGLGDEQFF. CDR3 bases: TGCGCCAGCAGTGCAGGGGGGTTGGGCGATGAGCAGTTCTTC.

This rearrangement joins TRBV30 to TRBJ1-1; perhaps TRBD1 as D (5 bases). Germline assignment: CDR1 GTSNPN and CDR2 SVGIG (reference sequence). The V and J ends lost 6 bases and 3 bases respectively, with 17 bases between them. CDR3 length: 14 residues. DNA of the CDR3: TGTGCCTGCCTAGGGGCCCCGAGGTACACTGAAGCTTTCTTT. Translated: CACLGAPRYTEAFF.

This clone has only one observation. The CDR3 region is CASSWQGGSEAFF. Written as DNA, the CDR3 is TGTGCCAGCAGCTGGCAGGGTGGCAGTGAAGCTTTCTTT. The chain employs TRBV5-6 and TRBJ1-1, with D perhaps TRBD1 (5 bases). Trimming stripped 3 bases from V and 7 bases from J, with 13 bases between. Germline assignment: CDR1 SGHDT and CDR2 YYEEEE. CDR3 length: 13 residues.

The chain joins TRBV5-4 to TRBJ2-5, with 9 positions matching TRBD1. The CDR3 spans 13 residues. CDR1 is SGHNT, CDR2 YYREEE, per germline (reference sequence). The junction had 0 bases not matched to a gene; V was cut back by 1 base and J by 5 bases. CDR3 bases: TGTGCCAGCAGCTTGACAGGGGGCGAGACCCAGTACTTC. Its translation is CASSLTGGETQYF.

The V call is TRBV29-1, the J call TRBJ2-7; 10 nucleotides align to TRBD2. Per germline, CDR1 SQVTM and CDR2 ANQGSEA. The CDR3 length is 15 residues. With 7 bases clipped from V and 4 bases from J, the junction kept 13 bases outside the gene matches. The CDR3 here is CSAGSKREGRYEQYF. CDR3 DNA: TGCAGCGCCGGATCGAAGCGGGAGGGGAGGTACGAGCAGTACTTC.

V usage is TRBV5-6 and J usage is TRBJ2-7; 7 nucleotides match TRBD2. The CDR3 has 14 residues. In germline, CDR1 is SGHDT, CDR2 YYEEEE. V shed 6 bases and J 6 bases; nucleotides not matched to a gene: 12. In DNA, the CDR3 is TGTGCCAGCACCTCTAGCGGAGGGGTCAGCGAGCAGTACTTC. It is translated as CASTSSGGVSEQYF.

The chain uses TRBV6-5 and TRBJ2-7; 8 positions agree with TRBD1. The CDR3 is made up of 15 amino acids. V was pared by 0 bases and J by 9 bases, with 10 bases of the junction left unmatched. Germline loops: CDR1 MNHEY, CDR2 SVGAGI. CDR3 sequence: CASSYSEQGVGVQYF. In nucleotides, the CDR3 is TGTGCCAGCAGTTACTCGGAACAGGGGGTTGGCGTGCAGTACTTC.

The chain couples TRBV28 to TRBJ1-2; D is possibly TRBD1 (6 bases). The CDR3 is 15 amino acids. Per germline, CDR1 MDHEN and CDR2 SYDVKM. The V end lost 4 bases, the J end lost 0 bases, and 12 bases lay between the germline ends. The CDR3 bases are TGTGCCAGCAGTTCGCCCGGACAGCCTAACTATGGCTACACCTTC. Amino acid sequence: CASSSPGQPNYGYTF.

The chain uses TRBV5-6 and TRBJ2-5, with 8 bases aligning to TRBD1. CDR3 length: 14 residues. Germline CDR1 is SGHDT and CDR2 is YYEEEE. The V and J ends lost 4 bases and 5 bases, in that order; junction bases with no gene match: 7. The CDR3 nucleotides are TGTGCCAGCAGCAGGACAGGGTGGTGGGAGACCCAGTACTTC. Its protein is CASSRTGWWETQYF.

This CDR3 is CASSFGQGGSSQETQYF. CDR3 nucleotides: TGCGCCAGCAGCTTCGGACAGGGCGGCTCTAGCCAAGAGACCCAGTACTTC. V usage is TRBV5-1 and J usage is TRBJ2-5; 8 nucleotides line up with TRBD1. V lost 2 bases to trimming and J lost 1 base; unmatched junction nucleotides: 10. Germline CDR1 is SGHRS and CDR2 is YFSETQ. CDR3 size: 17 residues.

This clone appeared once. The chain carries TRBV11-3 and TRBJ2-1; TRBD1 matches 8 bases. Germline assignment: CDR1 SGHNT and CDR2 YENEEA. The junction had 5 bases not matched to a gene; V was cut back by 5 bases and J by 2 bases. The CDR3 spans 15 residues. CDR3 amino acids: CASSPRQGPYNEQFF. DNA of the CDR3: TGTGCCAGCAGCCCCAGACAGGGGCCCTACAATGAGCAGTTCTTC.

This rearrangement joins TRBV30 to TRBJ2-7; unclear D gene. Germline CDR1 and CDR2: GTSNPN and SVGIG (reference sequence). The V gene lost 0 bases and the J gene lost 7 bases, with 10 bases spanning the gap. CDR3 length: 12 amino acids. CDR3 loop: CAWSVVVREQYF. CDR3 coding DNA: TGTGCCTGGAGTGTCGTCGTCCGGGAGCAGTACTTC.

V gene TRBV6-5 combines with J gene TRBJ2-7, with D possibly TRBD2 on 6 matching bases. The CDR3 covers 14 residues. CDR1 MNHEY and CDR2 SVGAGI come from the germline V gene. Trimming took 7 bases from V and 0 from J, leaving 13 bases between them. CDR3 amino acids: CASTGLKSSYEQYF. CDR3 in DNA: TGTGCCAGCACGGGACTTAAAAGCTCCTACGAGCAGTACTTC.

The chain employs TRBV5-1 and TRBJ2-7, with 8 bases lining up with TRBD1. V lost 0 bases and J lost 6; bases outside the gene matches: 8. This CDR3 spans 15 amino acids. The germline V gene encodes CDR1 SGHRS and CDR2 YFSETQ. The CDR3 loop is CASSLGVTGGTEQYF. The CDR3 nucleotides read TGCGCCAGCAGCTTGGGTGTAACAGGGGGTACCGAGCAGTACTTC.

This clone was detected only once. The rearrangement links TRBV27 to TRBJ2-1, with 12 bases identical to TRBD2. Per germline, CDR1 MNHEY and CDR2 SMNVEV (reference sequence). The CDR3 extends over 17 amino acids. V lost 0 bases to trimming and J lost 6 bases; unmatched junction nucleotides: 6. This CDR3 reads CASSLSTSGSLINEQFF. CDR3 sequence (DNA): TGTGCCAGCAGTTTATCGACTAGCGGGAGTTTAATCAATGAGCAGTTCTTC.

The chain carries TRBV7-6 and TRBJ2-4; D remains ambiguous. This CDR3 region has 13 residues. Germline CDR1 is SGHVS and CDR2 is FNYEAQ. Trimming pared 3 bases from V and 1 base from J, leaving 4 bases between. This chain's CDR3 is CASSLGAKNIQYF. As DNA, the CDR3 is TGTGCCAGCAGCTTGGGCGCCAAAAACATTCAGTACTTC. The full variable domain, completed using reference TRBV7-6 and TRBJ2-4, is GAGVSQSPRYKVTKRGQDVALRCDPISGHVSLYWYRQALGQGPEFLTYFNYEAQQDKSGLPNDRFSAERPEGSISTLTIQRTEQRDSAMYRCASSLGAKNIQYFGAGTRLSVL.

CDR3 sequence: CASSLSQQGGGYTF. Here the CDR3 DNA reads TGTGCCAGCAGTCTAAGTCAGCAGGGGGGTGGCTACACCTTC. This chain joins TRBV28 and TRBJ1-2; 7 bases agree with TRBD1. CDR3 length: 14 amino acids. V lost 5 bases to trimming and J lost 7 bases; unmatched junction nucleotides: 10. The V gene's germline CDR1 is MDHEN and CDR2 SYDVKM.

The V call is TRBV29-1, the J call TRBJ2-5; weak D call: TRBD1 (6 bases). Germline CDR1 reads SQVTM; CDR2 reads ANQGSEA. Trimming left V 5 bases short and J 9 bases short, with 10 bases between. CDR3 length equals 10 residues. The CDR3 nucleotides read TGCAGCGTTACAGGGTTTGCCCAGTACTTC. Protein product: CSVTGFAQYF.

The rearrangement joins TRBV12-5 to TRBJ2-1, with TRBD2 matching 13 bases. Germline trimming cut 1 base from V and 7 bases from J; bases unmatched to any gene: 1. Germline V lookup: CDR1 LGHNT, CDR2 FRNRAP. The CDR3 length is 15 residues. The CDR3 spells CASGLGTSGSNEQFF. The DNA of the CDR3 is TGTGCTAGTGGTTTGGGGACTAGCGGGAGTAATGAGCAGTTCTTC. Full variable domain (rest looked up from reference TRBV12-5 and TRBJ2-1): DARVTQTPRHKVTEMGQEVTMRCQPILGHNTVFWYRQTMMQGLELLAYFRNRAPLDDSGMPKDRFSAEMPDATLATLKIQPSEPRDSAVYFCASGLGTSGSNEQFFGPGTRLTVL.

On this clone itself: Within the sample, other DNA sequences also encode this same CDR3. The rearrangement links TRBV18 to TRBJ2-7; the D gene is possibly TRBD2 (6 bases). The CDR3 consists of 13 residues. Trimming removed 1 base from V and 3 bases from J, with 7 bases in between. In germline, CDR1 is KGHSH, CDR2 LQKENI. In nucleotides, the CDR3 is TGTGCCAGCTCACCACGGGGAGGCTACGAGCAGTACTTC. Protein: CASSPRGGYEQYF.

Concerning this clone itself: The sample contains more than one DNA sequence encoding this CDR3. This chain joins TRBV5-6 and TRBJ2-7, with 7 positions matching TRBD2. Germline V gene lookup returns CDR1 SGHDT and CDR2 YYEEEE. This CDR3 contains 12 residues. The V and J ends lost 7 bases and 0 bases, in that order; junction bases with no gene match: 1. The CDR3 here is CASRGVSYEQYF. The CDR3 bases are TGTGCCAGCCGGGGGGTCTCCTACGAGCAGTACTTC.

J is TRBJ1-3 and V is TRBV18, with 11 bases lining up with TRBD1. V gave up 3 bases and J gave up 3 bases; unmatched junction bases: 4. CDR1 KGHSH and CDR2 LQKENI come from the germline V gene. There are 16 residues in the CDR3. This CDR3 is CASSPGQGAVGNTIYF. The DNA of the CDR3 is TGTGCCAGCTCACCCGGACAGGGGGCAGTTGGAAACACCATATATTTT. Drawing the rest from reference TRBV18 and TRBJ1-3, the complete variable domain is NAGVMQNPRHLVRRRGQEARLRCSPMKGHSHVYWYRQLPEEGLKFMVYLQKENIIDESGMPKERFSAEFPKEGPSILRIQQVVRGDSAAYFCASSPGQGAVGNTIYFGEGSWLTVV.

The genes are TRBV4-2 and TRBJ2-3, with a possible D match to TRBD2 (6 bases). CDR1 is LGHNA, CDR2 YNFKEQ, per germline. There are 15 residues in the CDR3. Trimming took off 6 bases at V and 1 base at J, with 14 bases between the two ends. The CDR3 nucleotides read TGTGCCAGCAGTCTCGGTTGGGGGGGCACAGATACGCAGTATTTT. Translating it yields CASSLGWGGTDTQYF.

The chain is built from TRBV27 and TRBJ1-5; unclear D gene. This CDR3 contains 13 residues. Per the germline V gene, CDR1 is MNHEY and CDR2 is SMNVEV (reference sequence). V was trimmed by 1 base and J by 7 bases, leaving 8 bases between them. The CDR3 DNA reads as TGTGCCAGCAGTTTATATGCGGGCCAGCCCCAGCATTTT. Translation gives CASSLYAGQPQHF.

This rearrangement joins TRBV19 to TRBJ1-5, with D unresolved. With 9 bases removed from V and 7 bases from J, the gap between germline ends came to 19 bases. CDR1 is LNHDA, CDR2 SQIVND, per germline (reference sequence). The CDR3 contains 14 residues. CDR3: CASHAADLVQPQHF. CDR3 bases: TGTGCCAGCCATGCGGCGGATCTAGTGCAGCCCCAGCATTTT. The full variable domain, in which reference TRBV19 and TRBJ1-5 provide the parts outside the CDR3, is DGGITQSPKYLFRKEGQNVTLSCEQNLNHDAMYWYRQDPGQGLRLIYYSQIVNDFQKGDIAEGYSVSREKKESFPLTVTSAQKNPTAFYLCASHAADLVQPQHFGDGTRLSIL.

This chain uses TRBV5-1 with TRBJ2-1; 14 bases align to TRBD2. The CDR3 extends over 17 amino acids. J lost 7 bases, V lost 4 bases, and 10 bases had no gene match. Germline V gene data show CDR1 as SGHRS and CDR2 as YFSETQ. Here the CDR3 reads CASSGGLAGVGLNEQFF. The DNA for the CDR3 is TGCGCCAGCAGCGGGGGACTAGCGGGAGTCGGACTGAATGAGCAGTTCTTC.

The chain employs TRBV7-6 and TRBJ1-4; a weak D match, TRBD1 (6 bases). This CDR3 is 14 amino acids long. V lost 2 bases to trimming and J lost 8 bases, with 12 bases between them. From germline, CDR1 is SGHVS and CDR2 FNYEAQ. The CDR3 bases are TGTGCCAGCAGCTTAACAGGGCAAGGGGAAAAACTGTTTTTT. This gives the protein CASSLTGQGEKLFF.

The rearrangement links TRBV11-2 to TRBJ2-1; maybe TRBD2 (5 bases). Germline loops: CDR1 SGHAT, CDR2 FQNNGV. This CDR3 is 16 amino acids long. With 5 bases removed from V and 7 bases from J, the gap between germline ends came to 21 bases. The CDR3: CASSLRERWLLNEQFF. The CDR3 nucleotides are TGTGCCAGCAGCCTACGGGAAAGGTGGCTTCTAAATGAGCAGTTCTTC.

The V gene is TRBV6-6, the J gene TRBJ1-3; TRBD1 matches 7 bases. There are 13 residues in the CDR3. CDR1 and CDR2 (germline): MNHNY, SVGAGI (reference sequence). After removal of 8 bases from V and 6 bases from J, the junction contained 7 bases not matched to a gene. The DNA for the CDR3 is TGTGCCAGCCTGACAGGGATTGAAAACACCATATATTTT. Translating gives CASLTGIENTIYF.